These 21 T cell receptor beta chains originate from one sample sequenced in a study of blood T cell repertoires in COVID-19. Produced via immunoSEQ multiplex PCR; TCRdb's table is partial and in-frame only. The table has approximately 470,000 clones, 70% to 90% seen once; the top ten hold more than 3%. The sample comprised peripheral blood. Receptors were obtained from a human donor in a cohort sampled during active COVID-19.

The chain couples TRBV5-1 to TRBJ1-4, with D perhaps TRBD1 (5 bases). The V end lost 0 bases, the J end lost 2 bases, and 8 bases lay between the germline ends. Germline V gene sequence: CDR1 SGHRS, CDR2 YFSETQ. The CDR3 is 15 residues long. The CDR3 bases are TGCGCCAGCAGCTTGGTAGGGGTCACTAATGAAAAACTGTTTTTT. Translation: CASSLVGVTNEKLFF.

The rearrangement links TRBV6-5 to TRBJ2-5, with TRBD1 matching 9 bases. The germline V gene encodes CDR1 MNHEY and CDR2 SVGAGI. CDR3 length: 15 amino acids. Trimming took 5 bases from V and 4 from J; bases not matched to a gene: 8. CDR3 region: CASSIGTGGTETQYF. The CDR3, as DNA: TGTGCCAGCAGTATAGGAACAGGGGGCACAGAGACCCAGTACTTC.

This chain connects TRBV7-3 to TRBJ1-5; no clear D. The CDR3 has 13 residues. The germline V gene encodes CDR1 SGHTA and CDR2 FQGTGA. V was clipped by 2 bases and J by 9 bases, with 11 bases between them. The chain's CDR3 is CASSLSAGGPQHF. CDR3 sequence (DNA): TGTGCCAGCAGCTTATCGGCCGGCGGGCCCCAGCATTTT.

The CDR3 protein is CAISESEGASYGYTF. CDR3 sequence (DNA): TGTGCCATCAGTGAGTCGGAAGGCGCTAGCTATGGCTACACCTTC. This rearrangement joins TRBV10-3 to TRBJ1-2, with D unclear. V was pared by 0 bases and J by 4 bases, with 12 bases between. The germline V gene has CDR1 ENHRY and CDR2 SYGVKD. The CDR3 covers 15 residues.

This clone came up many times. Here the CDR3 reads CASSLSFGDRTYGYTF. DNA of the CDR3: TGTGCCAGCAGTTTGTCTTTTGGGGACAGAACTTATGGCTACACCTTC. The genes are TRBV27 and TRBJ1-2; TRBD1 agrees at 7 bases. Trimming at V came to 3 bases and at J to 5 bases, leaving 12 bases not matched to a gene. Per germline, CDR1 MNHEY and CDR2 SMNVEV (reference sequence). This CDR3 contains 16 residues.

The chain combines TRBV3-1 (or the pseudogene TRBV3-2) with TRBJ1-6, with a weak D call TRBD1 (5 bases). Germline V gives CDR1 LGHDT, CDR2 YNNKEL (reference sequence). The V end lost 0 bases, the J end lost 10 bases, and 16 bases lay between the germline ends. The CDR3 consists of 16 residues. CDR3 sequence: CASSQDQGQGGSPLHF. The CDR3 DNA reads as TGTGCCAGCAGCCAAGATCAAGGGCAGGGTGGGTCACCCCTCCACTTT.

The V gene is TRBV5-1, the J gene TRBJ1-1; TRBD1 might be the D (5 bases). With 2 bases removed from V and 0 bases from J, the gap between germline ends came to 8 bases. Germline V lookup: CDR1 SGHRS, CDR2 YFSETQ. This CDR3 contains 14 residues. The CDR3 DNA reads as TGCGCCAGCAGCTTTACGGGGGTGAACACTGAAGCTTTCTTT. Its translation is CASSFTGVNTEAFF.

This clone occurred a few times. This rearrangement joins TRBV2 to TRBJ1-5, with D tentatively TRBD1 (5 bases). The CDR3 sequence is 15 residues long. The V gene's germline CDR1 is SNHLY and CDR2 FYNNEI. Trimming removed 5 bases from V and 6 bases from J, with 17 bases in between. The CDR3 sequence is CASSQTDPRGQPQHF. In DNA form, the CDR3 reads TGTGCCAGCAGTCAGACAGACCCTCGCGGTCAGCCCCAGCATTTT.

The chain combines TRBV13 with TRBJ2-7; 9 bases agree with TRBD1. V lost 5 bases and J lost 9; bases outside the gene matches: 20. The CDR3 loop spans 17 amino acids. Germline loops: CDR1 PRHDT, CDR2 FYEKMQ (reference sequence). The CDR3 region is CASSTGSNRGQSHVQYF. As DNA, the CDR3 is TGTGCCAGCAGCACCGGGAGTAACAGGGGGCAGAGTCACGTGCAGTACTTC.

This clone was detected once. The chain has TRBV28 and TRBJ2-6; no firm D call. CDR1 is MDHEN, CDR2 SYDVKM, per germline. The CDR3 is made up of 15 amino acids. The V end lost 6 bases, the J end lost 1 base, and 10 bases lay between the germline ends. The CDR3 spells CASRAPWSGANVLTF. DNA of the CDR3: TGTGCCAGCAGAGCCCCCTGGTCTGGGGCCAACGTCCTGACTTTC. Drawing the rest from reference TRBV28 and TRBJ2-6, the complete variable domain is DVKVTQSSRYLVKRTGEKVFLECVQDMDHENMFWYRQDPGLGLRLIYFSYDVKMKEKGDIPEGYSVSREKKERFSLILESASTNQTSMYLCASRAPWSGANVLTFGAGSRLTVL.

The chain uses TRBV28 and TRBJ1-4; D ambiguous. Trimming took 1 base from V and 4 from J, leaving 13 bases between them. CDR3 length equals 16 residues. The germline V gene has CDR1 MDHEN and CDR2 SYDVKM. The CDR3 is CASSLFGESSNEKLFF. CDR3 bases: TGTGCCAGCAGTTTATTCGGAGAGTCTAGTAATGAAAAACTGTTTTTT.

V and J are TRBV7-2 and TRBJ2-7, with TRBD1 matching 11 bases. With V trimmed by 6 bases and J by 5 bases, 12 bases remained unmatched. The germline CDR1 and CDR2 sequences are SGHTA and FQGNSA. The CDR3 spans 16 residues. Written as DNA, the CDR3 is TGTGCCAGCAGTATTGCTTCCGGGACAGGGGGTGACGAGCAGTACTTC. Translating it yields CASSIASGTGGDEQYF.

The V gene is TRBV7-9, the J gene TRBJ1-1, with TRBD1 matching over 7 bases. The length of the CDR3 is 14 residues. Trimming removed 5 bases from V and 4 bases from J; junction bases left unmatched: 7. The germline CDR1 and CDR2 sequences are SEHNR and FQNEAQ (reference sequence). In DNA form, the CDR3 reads TGTGCCAGCAGCCAGCTTGACAGGGCCACTGAAGCTTTCTTT. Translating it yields CASSQLDRATEAFF.

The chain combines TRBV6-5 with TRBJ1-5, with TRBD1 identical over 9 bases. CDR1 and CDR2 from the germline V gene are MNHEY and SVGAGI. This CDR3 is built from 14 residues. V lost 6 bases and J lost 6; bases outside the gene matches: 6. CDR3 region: CASSQGQGSQPQHF. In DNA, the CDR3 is TGTGCCAGCAGCCAAGGACAGGGGAGTCAGCCCCAGCATTTT.

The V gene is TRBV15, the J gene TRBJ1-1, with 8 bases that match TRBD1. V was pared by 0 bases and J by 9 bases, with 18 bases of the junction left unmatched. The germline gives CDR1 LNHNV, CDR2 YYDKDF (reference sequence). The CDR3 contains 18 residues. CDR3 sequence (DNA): TGTGCCACCAGCAGAGATTGGATGACAGGGGTCCGCCCCGAGAAAGCTTTCTTT. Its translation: CATSRDWMTGVRPEKAFF.

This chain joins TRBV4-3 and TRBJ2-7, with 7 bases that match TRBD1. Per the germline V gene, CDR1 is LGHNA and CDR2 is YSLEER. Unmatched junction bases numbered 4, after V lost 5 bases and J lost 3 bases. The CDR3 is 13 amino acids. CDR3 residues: CASSSDRFYEQYF. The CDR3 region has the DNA TGCGCCAGCAGCTCGGACAGGTTCTACGAGCAGTACTTC.

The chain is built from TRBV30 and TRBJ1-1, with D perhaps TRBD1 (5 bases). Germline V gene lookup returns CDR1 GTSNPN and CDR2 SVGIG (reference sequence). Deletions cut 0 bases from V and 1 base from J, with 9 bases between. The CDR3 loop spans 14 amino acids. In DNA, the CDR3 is TGTGCCTGGAGTGTAACCGGGGGGAACACTGAAGCTTTCTTT. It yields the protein CAWSVTGGNTEAFF.

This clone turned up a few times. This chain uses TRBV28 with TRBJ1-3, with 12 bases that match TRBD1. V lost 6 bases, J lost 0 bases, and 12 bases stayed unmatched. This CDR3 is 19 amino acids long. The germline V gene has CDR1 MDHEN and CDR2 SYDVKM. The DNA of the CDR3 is TGTGCCAGCAGCCCGGGACAGGGGGCTTTTTGGTTCTCTGGAAACACCATATATTTT. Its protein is CASSPGQGAFWFSGNTIYF. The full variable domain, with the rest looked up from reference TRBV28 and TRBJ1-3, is DVKVTQSSRYLVKRTGEKVFLECVQDMDHENMFWYRQDPGLGLRLIYFSYDVKMKEKGDIPEGYSVSREKKERFSLILESASTNQTSMYLCASSPGQGAFWFSGNTIYFGEGSWLTVV.

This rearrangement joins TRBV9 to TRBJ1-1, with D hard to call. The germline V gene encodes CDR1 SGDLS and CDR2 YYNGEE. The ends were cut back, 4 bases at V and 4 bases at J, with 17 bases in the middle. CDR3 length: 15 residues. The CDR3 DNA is TGTGCCAGCAGCACAACGGGTTTCGAAAGCACTGAAGCTTTCTTT. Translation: CASSTTGFESTEAFF.

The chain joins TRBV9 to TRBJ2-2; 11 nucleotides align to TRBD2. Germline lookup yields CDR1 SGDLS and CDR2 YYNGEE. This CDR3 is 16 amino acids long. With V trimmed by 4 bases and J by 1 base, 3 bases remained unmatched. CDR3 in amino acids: CASSSGTSGNTGELFF. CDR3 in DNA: TGTGCCAGCAGCAGTGGGACTAGCGGGAACACCGGGGAGCTGTTTTTT. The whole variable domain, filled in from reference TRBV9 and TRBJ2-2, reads DSGVTQTPKHLITATGQRVTLRCSPRSGDLSVYWYQQSLDQGLQFLIQYYNGEERAKGNILERFSAQQFPDLHSELNLSSLELGDSALYFCASSSGTSGNTGELFFGEGSRLTVL.

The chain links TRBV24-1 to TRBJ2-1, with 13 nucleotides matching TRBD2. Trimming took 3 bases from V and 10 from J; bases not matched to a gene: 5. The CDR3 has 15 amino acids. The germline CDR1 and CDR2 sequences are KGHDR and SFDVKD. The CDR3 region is CATSDPRTSGREQFF. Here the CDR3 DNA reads TGTGCCACCAGTGATCCAAGGACTAGCGGGAGAGAGCAGTTCTTC.